Following are 21 T cell receptor beta chains from one sample sequenced in a study of OX40 agonist ivuxolimab in advanced cancers. Receptors were amplified or captured by the immunoSEQ multiplex PCR assay. The source is immuneACCESS, and TCRdb retained only in-frame sequences with V and J called. Part of the clones is not carried over; for the studies checked, unresolved V genes explain less than half of this, and the remainder is unexplained. Within this sample are tens of thousands of clones, with approximately 90% of them counted one time only. Roughly 1.4% of the sample comes from the top ten. Sequenced here: CD4+ or CD8+ T cells sorted from blood, sampled in a trial of the OX40 agonist ivuxolimab. Receptors were obtained from an adult with an advanced solid tumor such as melanoma, head and neck, liver or kidney cancer.

The chain is built from TRBV6-5 and TRBJ2-7; the D is unclear. Looked up from germline, CDR1 is MNHEY and CDR2 is SVGAGI. CDR3 length: 11 amino acids. V was clipped by 6 bases and J by 4 bases, with 7 bases between them. This CDR3 reads CASSGPYEQYF. In nucleotides, the CDR3 is TGTGCCAGCAGCGGCCCTTACGAGCAGTACTTC.

This clone occurred once. The chain employs TRBV5-1 and TRBJ1-1; D is perhaps TRBD1 (5 bases). CDR1 is SGHRS and CDR2 is YFSETQ in the germline V gene. Trimming shortened V by 2 bases and J by 2 bases, and 7 bases separated the two germline ends. This CDR3 region has 13 residues. The CDR3 loop is CASSFWDNTEAFF. The DNA of the CDR3 is TGCGCCAGCAGCTTTTGGGACAACACTGAAGCTTTCTTT.

This CDR3 is CASTLPGQGHQPQHF. The CDR3 DNA reads as TGTGCCAGTACCCTTCCGGGACAGGGACACCAGCCCCAGCATTTT. The J gene is TRBJ1-5, the V gene TRBV19; 9 positions agree with TRBD1. V was clipped by 7 bases and J by 7 bases; unmatched bases: 11. The germline V gene has CDR1 LNHDA and CDR2 SQIVND (reference sequence). The CDR3 extends over 15 amino acids. The full variable domain, rest sourced from reference TRBV19 and TRBJ1-5, is DGGITQSPKYLFRKEGQNVTLSCEQNLNHDAMYWYRQDPGQGLRLIYYSQIVNDFQKGDIAEGYSVSREKKESFPLTVTSAQKNPTAFYLCASTLPGQGHQPQHFGDGTRLSIL.

This clone was seen more than once but under ten times. The sample contains more than one DNA sequence encoding this CDR3. The rearrangement uses TRBV5-1 and TRBJ2-7, with TRBD1 as a possible D gene (6 bases). Per the germline V gene, CDR1 is SGHRS and CDR2 is YFSETQ. V was cut by 0 bases and J by 5 bases, with 12 bases left in between. CDR3 length: 14 amino acids. This CDR3 is CASSLEQGFNEQYF. The CDR3 nucleotides are TGCGCCAGCAGCTTGGAACAGGGTTTCAACGAGCAGTACTTC.

The genes are TRBV29-1 and TRBJ2-3; D is ambiguous. In germline, CDR1 is SQVTM, CDR2 ANQGSEA. The CDR3 runs to 11 residues. V lost 6 bases, J lost 4 bases, and 8 bases lay in between. The CDR3 nucleotides read TGCAGCGTGCCCGCTGCAGATACGCAGTATTTT. Amino acids: CSVPAADTQYF.

This clone was picked up one time. V gene TRBV5-5 combines with J gene TRBJ2-7; 7 bases match TRBD1. With V trimmed by 2 bases and J by 5 bases, 4 bases remained unmatched. The CDR3 is made up of 13 amino acids. The germline V gene has CDR1 SGHKS and CDR2 YYEKEE (reference sequence). The CDR3 reads CASSFYTGDEQYF. The CDR3 DNA follows: TGTGCCAGCAGCTTTTACACAGGGGACGAGCAGTACTTC.

This clone was seen only once. The chain carries TRBV6-5 and TRBJ1-1; TRBD1 might be the D (6 bases). Germline V gene sequence: CDR1 MNHEY, CDR2 SVGAGI. There are 16 residues in the CDR3. Between the trimmed V and J ends, which lost 0 bases and 2 bases, there was a span of 13 bases. This CDR3 reads CASSYSVGQINTEAFF. The CDR3 DNA reads as TGTGCCAGCAGTTACTCTGTCGGACAGATAAACACTGAAGCTTTCTTT.

The chain joins TRBV6-1 to TRBJ1-5; D unresolved. The CDR3 consists of 14 residues. The V gene's germline CDR1 is MNHNS and CDR2 SASEGT. Trimming took 6 bases from V and 0 from J, leaving 9 bases between them. The CDR3 region is CASSSRDSNQPQHF. The CDR3 DNA follows: TGTGCCAGCAGCTCGAGGGATAGCAATCAGCCCCAGCATTTT.

This sequence joins TRBV9 and TRBJ1-2; D may be TRBD1 (5 bases). Germline-derived CDR1 and CDR2 are SGDLS and YYNGEE. V was cut by 0 bases and J by 7 bases, with 10 bases left in between. This CDR3 has 13 amino acids. CDR3 in amino acids: CASSVDNRGGYTF. The CDR3 coding sequence is TGTGCCAGCAGCGTAGACAATAGGGGTGGCTACACCTTC.

The V and J genes are TRBV30 and TRBJ2-3; 9 positions match TRBD2. The CDR3 spans 16 residues. Germline CDR1 is GTSNPN and CDR2 is SVGIG (reference sequence). With 2 bases clipped from V and 4 bases from J, the junction kept 10 bases outside the gene matches. Here the CDR3 reads CAWSRTEGLASDTQYF. DNA of the CDR3: TGTGCCTGGAGTCGTACCGAGGGACTAGCATCAGATACGCAGTATTTT.

The chain links TRBV21-1 to TRBJ2-7; the DNA was not used to check the table's D call, TRBD2. TRBV21-1 is noted as a pseudogene. The CDR3 runs 17 residues. CDR3 sequence reads: CASYPGTTGSGSYEQYF. The DNA of the CDR3 is TGTGCCAGCTATCCCGGGACTACCGGTAGTGGTTCCTACGAGCAGTACTTC.

The rearrangement uses TRBV7-8 and TRBJ1-3; D unclear. This CDR3 region has 15 residues. V lost 3 bases and J 0 bases, leaving 9 bases between the germline ends. CDR1 and CDR2 from the germline V gene are SGHVS and FQNEAQ. In DNA, the CDR3 is TGTGCCAGCAGCTTCGAGCGGAGCTCTGGAAACACCATATATTTT. Translated: CASSFERSSGNTIYF.

The CDR3: CASSLEGGFIDTQYF. DNA of the CDR3: TGTGCCAGCAGCCTGGAGGGGGGATTCATAGATACGCAGTATTTT. This chain connects TRBV7-9 to TRBJ2-3; D tentatively fits TRBD1 or TRBD2 (6 bases each). The CDR3 is 15 residues long. The germline V gene has CDR1 SEHNR and CDR2 FQNEAQ (reference sequence). Trimming stripped 5 bases from V and 5 bases from J, with 17 bases between.

The count of this clone is one. The chain uses TRBV7-9 and TRBJ1-1, with D hard to call. V was cut by 4 bases and J by 7 bases, with 7 bases left in between. The CDR3 covers 11 residues. Germline lookup yields CDR1 SEHNR and CDR2 FQNEAQ (reference sequence). Written as DNA, the CDR3 is TGTGCCAGCAGCTCCCCGGGTGAAGCTTTCTTT. This gives the protein CASSSPGEAFF. The variable domain in full, completed from reference TRBV7-9 and TRBJ1-1, reads DTGVSQNPRHKITKRGQNVTFRCDPISEHNRLYWYRQTLGQGPEFLTYFQNEAQLEKSRLLSDRFSAERPKGSFSTLEIQRTEQGDSAMYLCASSSPGEAFFGQGTRLTVV.

This chain connects TRBV2 to TRBJ1-2; D ambiguous. V shed 5 bases and J shed 4 bases, with 20 bases lying between them. Germline lookup yields CDR1 SNHLY and CDR2 FYNNEI. CDR3 length: 16 residues. CDR3 region: CASSRGGRDVAYGYTF. The CDR3 coding sequence is TGTGCCAGCAGTCGAGGCGGGAGAGATGTCGCCTATGGCTACACCTTC.

The chain employs TRBV30 and TRBJ1-1; D call uncertain. Trimming stripped 3 bases from V and 6 bases from J, with 17 bases between. Germline V gene sequence: CDR1 GTSNPN, CDR2 SVGIG (reference sequence). The CDR3 loop spans 14 amino acids. CDR3 sequence reads: CAWRRKGYGSEAFF. The CDR3 nucleotides are TGTGCCTGGAGGCGGAAGGGATATGGGTCTGAAGCTTTCTTT.

This clone occurred once. The chain has TRBV18 and TRBJ1-3; D unclear. The CDR3 is 15 amino acids. Germline CDR1 KGHSH, CDR2 LQKENI. V was shortened by 0 bases and J by 0 bases, with 6 bases between the two germline ends. CDR3 loop: CASSPPALSGNTIYF. Written as DNA, the CDR3 is TGTGCCAGCTCACCACCGGCCCTCTCTGGAAACACCATATATTTT.

The gene calls are TRBV30 and TRBJ2-5; D may be TRBD2 (5 bases). Trimming left V 0 bases short and J 5 bases short, with 13 bases between. CDR1 and CDR2 from the germline V gene are GTSNPN and SVGIG (reference sequence). This CDR3 is built from 14 residues. CDR3 loop: CAWSVRSRRETQYF. The DNA of the CDR3 is TGTGCCTGGAGTGTACGGAGTAGGAGGGAGACCCAGTACTTC.

The chain is built from TRBV4-1 and TRBJ2-5; unclear D gene. The germline gives CDR1 MGHRA, CDR2 YSYEKL. Trimming stripped 1 base from V and 5 bases from J, with 17 bases between. The CDR3 is 16 amino acids. The CDR3 here is CASSQGIGGGEETQYF. CDR3 DNA: TGCGCCAGCAGCCAAGGTATCGGTGGCGGCGAGGAGACCCAGTACTTC.

This chain joins TRBV30 and TRBJ1-3; D unclear. Germline assignment: CDR1 GTSNPN and CDR2 SVGIG (reference sequence). The CDR3 length is 15 residues. V lost 1 base, J lost 2 bases, and 12 bases lay in between. The CDR3 nucleotides read TGTGCCTGGAGTGAAAGGGTTTGGGCTGGAAACACCATATATTTT. Translated, it gives CAWSERVWAGNTIYF.

This chain joins TRBV5-4 and TRBJ1-2; D is ambiguous. CDR1 SGHNT and CDR2 YYREEE come from the germline V gene (reference sequence). This CDR3 comprises 13 residues. The germline V and J ends were trimmed by 0 bases and 1 base, with 4 bases remaining between them. The CDR3 DNA reads TGTGCCAGCAGCTTGGACAGTAACTATGGCTACACCTTC. Protein sequence: CASSLDSNYGYTF. Filled out from reference TRBV5-4 and TRBJ1-2, the complete variable domain reads ETGVTQSPTHLIKTRGQQVTLRCSSQSGHNTVSWYQQALGQGPQFIFQYYREEENGRGNFPPRFSGLQFPNYSSELNVNALELDDSALYLCASSLDSNYGYTFGSGTRLTVV.